The entry that follows covers one T cell receptor (beta chain) sequence. The sample is drawn from a study of cytomegalovirus exposure and HLA in healthy donors. Sequencing was performed with immunoSEQ multiplex PCR; in TCRdb, only in-frame clones are kept and a portion is missing. The data contain around 300,000 clones, over 75% of them singletons. The sequence was obtained from a young man in good health and CMV-seronegative. What was sequenced was PBMCs.

In DNA, the CDR3 is TGTGCCAGCAGTCGTGGGGAGGGTAATGGCTACACCTTC. This sequence encodes CASSRGEGNGYTF. V is TRBV6-5 and J is TRBJ1-2, with D uncertain. The CDR3 consists of 13 residues. Deletions cut 5 bases from V and 6 bases from J, with 13 bases between. In germline, CDR1 is MNHEY, CDR2 SVGAGI.